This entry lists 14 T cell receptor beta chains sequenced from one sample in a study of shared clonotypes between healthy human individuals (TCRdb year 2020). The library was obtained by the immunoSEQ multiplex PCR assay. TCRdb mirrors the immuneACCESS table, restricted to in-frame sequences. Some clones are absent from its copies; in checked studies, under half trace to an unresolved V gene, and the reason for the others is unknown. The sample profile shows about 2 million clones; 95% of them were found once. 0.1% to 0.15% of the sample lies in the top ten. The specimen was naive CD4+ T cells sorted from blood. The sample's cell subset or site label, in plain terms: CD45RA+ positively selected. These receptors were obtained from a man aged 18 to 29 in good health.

For the CDR3, the DNA is TGTGCCAGCAGCTCGAAAGTTCGTGAGACCCAGTACTTC. This translates into CASSSKVRETQYF. The chain carries TRBV5-6 and TRBJ2-5; D gene unclear. The V end lost 3 bases, the J end lost 5 bases, and 11 bases lay between the germline ends. CDR1 is SGHDT and CDR2 is YYEEEE in the germline V gene. The CDR3 runs 13 residues. The full variable domain, in which reference TRBV5-6 and TRBJ2-5 provide the parts outside the CDR3, is DAGVTQSPTHLIKTRGQQVTLRCSPKSGHDTVSWYQQALGQGPQFIFQYYEEEERQRGNFPDRFSGHQFPNYSSELNVNALLLGDSALYLCASSSKVRETQYFGPGTRLLVL.

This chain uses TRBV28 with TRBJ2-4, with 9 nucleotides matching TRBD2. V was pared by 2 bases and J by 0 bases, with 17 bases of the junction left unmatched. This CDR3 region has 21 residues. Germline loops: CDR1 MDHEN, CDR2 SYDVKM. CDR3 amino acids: CASSLGLGLAGIVLAKNIQYF. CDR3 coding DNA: TGTGCCAGCAGTTTAGGCCTCGGGCTAGCGGGGATAGTACTAGCCAAAAACATTCAGTACTTC.

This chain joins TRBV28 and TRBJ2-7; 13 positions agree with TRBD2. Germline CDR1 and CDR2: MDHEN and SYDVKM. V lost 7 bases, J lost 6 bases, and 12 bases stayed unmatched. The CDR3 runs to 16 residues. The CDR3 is CASTLGGLAGVGEQYF. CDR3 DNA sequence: TGTGCCAGCACCTTAGGCGGACTAGCGGGGGTGGGCGAGCAGTACTTC.

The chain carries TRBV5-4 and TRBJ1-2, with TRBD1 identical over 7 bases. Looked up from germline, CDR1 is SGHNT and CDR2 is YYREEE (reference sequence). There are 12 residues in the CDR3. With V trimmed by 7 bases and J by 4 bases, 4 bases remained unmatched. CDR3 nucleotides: TGTGCCAGCCATAGGGACAGCTATGGCTACACCTTC. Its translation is CASHRDSYGYTF.

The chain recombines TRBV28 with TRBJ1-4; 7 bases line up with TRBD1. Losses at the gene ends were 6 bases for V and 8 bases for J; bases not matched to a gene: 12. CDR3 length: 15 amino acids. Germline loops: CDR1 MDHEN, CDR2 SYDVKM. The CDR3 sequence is CASRAQGGPGEKLFF. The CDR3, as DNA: TGTGCCAGCAGGGCCCAGGGGGGGCCTGGGGAAAAACTGTTTTTT.

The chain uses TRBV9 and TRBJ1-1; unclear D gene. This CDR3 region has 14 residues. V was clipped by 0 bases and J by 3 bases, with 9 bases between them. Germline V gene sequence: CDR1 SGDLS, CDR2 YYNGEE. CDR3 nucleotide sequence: TGTGCCAGCAGCGTAGGTTGGGTCGACACTGAAGCTTTCTTT. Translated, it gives CASSVGWVDTEAFF.

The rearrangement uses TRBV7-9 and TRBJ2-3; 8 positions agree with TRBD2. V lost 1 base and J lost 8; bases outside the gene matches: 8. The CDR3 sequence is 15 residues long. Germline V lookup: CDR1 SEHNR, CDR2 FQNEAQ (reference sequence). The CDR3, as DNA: TGTGCCAGCAGCTTAGTGGCGGGGGGCGCTGGTACGCAGTATTTT. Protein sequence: CASSLVAGGAGTQYF.

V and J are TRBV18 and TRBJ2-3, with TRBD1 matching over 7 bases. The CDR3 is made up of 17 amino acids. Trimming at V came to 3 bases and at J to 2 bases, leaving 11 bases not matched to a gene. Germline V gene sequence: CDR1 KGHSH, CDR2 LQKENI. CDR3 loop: CASSPKGTVPITDTQYF. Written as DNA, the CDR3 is TGTGCCAGCTCACCTAAGGGGACAGTTCCAATCACAGATACGCAGTATTTT.

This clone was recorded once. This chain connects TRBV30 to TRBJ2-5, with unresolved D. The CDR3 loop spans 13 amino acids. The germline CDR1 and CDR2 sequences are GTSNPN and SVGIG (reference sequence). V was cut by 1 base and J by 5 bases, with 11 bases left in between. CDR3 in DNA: TGTGCCTGGAGTGCCCTTCTAAGGGAGACCCAGTACTTC. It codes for CAWSALLRETQYF.

The CDR3 here is CASSPGQGATDTQYF. The CDR3 coding sequence is TGTGCCAGCAGTCCGGGACAGGGGGCAACAGATACGCAGTATTTT. The chain is built from TRBV5-4 and TRBJ2-3, with 12 bases lining up with TRBD1. The CDR3 loop spans 15 amino acids. With 5 bases clipped from V and 3 bases from J, the junction kept 4 bases outside the gene matches. Germline V gives CDR1 SGHNT, CDR2 YYREEE (reference sequence).

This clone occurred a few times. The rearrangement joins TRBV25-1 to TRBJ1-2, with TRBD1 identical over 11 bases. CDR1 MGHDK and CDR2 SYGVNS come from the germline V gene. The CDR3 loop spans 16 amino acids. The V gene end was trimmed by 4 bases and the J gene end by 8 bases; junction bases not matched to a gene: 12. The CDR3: CASSVGRDRGWKGYTF. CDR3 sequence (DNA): TGTGCCAGCAGTGTCGGCCGGGACAGGGGGTGGAAAGGCTACACCTTC.

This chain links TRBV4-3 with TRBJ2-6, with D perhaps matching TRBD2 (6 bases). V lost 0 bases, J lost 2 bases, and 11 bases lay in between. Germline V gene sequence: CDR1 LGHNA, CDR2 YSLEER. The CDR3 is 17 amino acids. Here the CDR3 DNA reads TGCGCCAGCAGCCAAGAGGTGCGGGGCGCTGGGGCCAACGTCCTGACTTTC. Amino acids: CASSQEVRGAGANVLTF.

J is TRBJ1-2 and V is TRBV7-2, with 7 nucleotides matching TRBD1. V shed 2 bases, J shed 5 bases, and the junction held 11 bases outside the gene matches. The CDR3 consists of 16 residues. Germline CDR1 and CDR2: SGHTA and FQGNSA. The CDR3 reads CASSLSTGVRGYGYTF. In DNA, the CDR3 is TGTGCCAGCAGCTTATCTACAGGGGTTAGAGGGTATGGCTACACCTTC.

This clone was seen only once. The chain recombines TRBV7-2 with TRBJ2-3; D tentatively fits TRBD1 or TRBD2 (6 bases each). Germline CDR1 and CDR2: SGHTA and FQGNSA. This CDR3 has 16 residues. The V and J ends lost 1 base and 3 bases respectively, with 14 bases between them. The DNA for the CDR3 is TGTGCCAGCAGCTTAGTACGGGGGACAACTACAGATACGCAGTATTTT. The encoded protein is CASSLVRGTTTDTQYF.